These T cell receptor beta chains were read from a single sample in a study of T cells in localized non-small cell lung cancer. Assay: immunoSEQ multiplex PCR; the TCRdb copy retains only in-frame clones and omits some. Here the sample spans tens of thousands of clones, roughly 87% being singletons. The sample here was peripheral blood, taken before any cancer treatment. The receptor set was obtained from a man aged 40 to 75 with stage I squamous cell lung carcinoma. Each CDR3 is given with its conserved first and last residue. D genes are given only for firm matches. Some rows have no size entry. The others give once, few or many, or a class for an expanded clone.

>TRBV5-6|TRBJ1-1|NA|NA
TGTGCCAGCAGCTCCCAACAGGGTCGAACAACTGAAGCTTTCTTT
CASSSQQGRTTEAFF
>TRBV28|TRBJ1-1|NA|NA
TGTGCCAGTACCCAGACATGGGAGAACACTGAAGCTTTCTTT
CASTQTWENTEAFF
>TRBV5-6|TRBJ1-1|NA|NA
TGTGCCAGCAGCTTGGGACCGACAAAGGGTGAAGCTTTCTTT
CASSLGPTKGEAFF
>TRBV9|TRBJ2-3|NA|NA
TGTGCCAGCAGCGTAACGGGGGATACGCAGTATTTT
CASSVTGDTQYF
>TRBV7-9|TRBJ1-5|NA|NA
TGTGCCAGCAGCTTAGAGACGGGGGTAATTCAGCCCCAGCATTTT
CASSLETGVIQPQHF
>TRBV5-1|TRBJ1-4|NA|NA
TGCGCCAGCAGCAATAACGGGGAGAGGAGTGAAAAACTGTTTTTT
CASSNNGERSEKLFF
>TRBV7-9|TRBJ2-2|NA|NA
TGTGCCAGCAGCCCGGTAGGGCGTAACACCGGGGAGCTGTTTTTT
CASSPVGRNTGELFF
>TRBV4-3|TRBJ2-5|NA|NA
TGCGCCAGCAGCCAAGAGTTTTCGATTCCGGAGACCCAGTACTTC
CASSQEFSIPETQYF
>TRBV6-5|TRBJ1-4|NA|NA
TGTGCCAGCAGTTACACCAAGACAGGCGGACGCGAAAAACTGTTTTTT
CASSYTKTGGREKLFF
>TRBV15|TRBJ2-7|NA|NA
TGTGCCACCAGCCTACGACCTTCGACATACAGCTCCTACGAGCAGTACTTC
CATSLRPSTYSSYEQYF
>TRBV18|TRBJ2-5|once|TRBD2
TGTGCCACCACCGGACTAGCGGGGAGAGGAGAGACCCAGTACTTC
CATTGLAGRGETQYF
>TRBV11-2|TRBJ1-2|NA|NA
TGTGCCAGCAGCTTAACCCAGGGTGGCTACACCTTC
CASSLTQGGYTF
>TRBV27|TRBJ2-2|NA|NA
TGTGCCAGCAGTTTTCTTAACAGTCATACGAACACCGGGGAGCTGTTTTTT
CASSFLNSHTNTGELFF
>TRBV28|TRBJ1-2|NA|TRBD1
TGTGCCAGCAGTTTTGGGCAGGGGGCTTACTATGGCTACACCTTC
CASSFGQGAYYGYTF
>TRBV11-2|TRBJ1-1|NA|NA
TGTGCCAGCAGCCTGTACAGGAACACTGAAGCTTTCTTT
CASSLYRNTEAFF
>TRBV6-5|TRBJ2-1|NA|TRBD2
TGTGCCAGCAGTTTTACTAGCGGGGCCCGCAATGAGCAGTTCTTC
CASSFTSGARNEQFF
>TRBV18|TRBJ2-7|NA|NA
TGTGCCAGCTCACCGAAACAAACAGGGATCTACGAGCAGTACTTC
CASSPKQTGIYEQYF
>TRBV29-1|TRBJ1-1|NA|NA
TGCAGCGTTGGGGCCTTCGAGGACACTGAAGCTTTCTTT
CSVGAFEDTEAFF
>TRBV5-8|TRBJ1-1|NA|NA
TGTGCCAGCAGCTTGACAAGGGGAGGAGAAGCTTTCTTT
CASSLTRGGEAFF
>TRBV6-4|TRBJ2-3|NA|TRBD1
TGTGCCAGCAGTGACTCGACAGGGGATACGCAGTATTTT
CASSDSTGDTQYF
>TRBV7-8|TRBJ1-5|once|NA
TGTGCCAGCAGCTCCGAGACCGGAGATCAGCCCCAGCATTTT
CASSSETGDQPQHF
>TRBV30|TRBJ1-3|NA|NA
TGTGCCGCAACCGGGGGCCTCTTCGGAAACACCATATATTTT
CAATGGLFGNTIYF
>TRBV5-4|TRBJ2-2|once|NA
TGTGCCAGCAGCTTTTCTCTAGTAAACACCGGGGAGCTGTTTTTT
CASSFSLVNTGELFF
>TRBV5-4|TRBJ2-5|once|TRBD2
TGTGCCAGCAGCCCCGCGGGGGGAGCTCCAGAGACCCAGTACTTC
CASSPAGGAPETQYF
>TRBV6-5|TRBJ1-2|NA|NA
TGTGCCAGCAGTTACGGCAGGGGATACTATGGCTACACCTTC
CASSYGRGYYGYTF
>TRBV5-1|TRBJ2-2|NA|NA
TGCGCCAGCAGCTTGGGCCCAGGGATCATAGGTACCGGGGAGCTGTTTTTT
CASSLGPGIIGTGELFF
>TRBV5-1|TRBJ1-3|NA|TRBD1
TGCGCCAGCAGCCCTCAGGACAGGGGAAACACCATATATTTT
CASSPQDRGNTIYF
>TRBV6-1|TRBJ1-2|NA|TRBD1
TGTGCCAGCAGTGAGACAGGGCTCTATGGCTACACCTTC
CASSETGLYGYTF
>TRBV6-1|TRBJ2-7|NA|NA
TGTGCCAGCAGATGGCAGTACGAGCAGTACTTC
CASRWQYEQYF
>TRBV7-2|TRBJ1-6|once|NA
TGTGCCAGCAGCCCACGCCGGAATTCACCCCTCCACTTT
CASSPRRNSPLHF
>TRBV7-8|TRBJ2-3|NA|NA
TGTGCCAGCAGCTTAGGCAGGGCCGAGGATACGCAGTATTTT
CASSLGRAEDTQYF
>TRBV6-5|TRBJ1-4|NA|NA
TGTGCCAGCAGTTGGGGGGAAAAACTGTTTTTT
CASSWGEKLFF
>TRBV4-1|TRBJ2-6|once|NA
TGCGCCAGCAGCCATCTGTTACTGTCCCGGGACGGTGGCAGTGGGGCCAACGTCCTGACTTTC
CASSHLLLSRDGGSGANVLTF
>TRBV27|TRBJ1-2|NA|NA
TGTGCCAGCAGTGAACAGAGGACAGATAACTATGGCTACACCTTC
CASSEQRTDNYGYTF
>TRBV7-9|TRBJ1-4|NA|NA
TGTGCCAGCAGTTCCACAGAGACAACTAATGAAAAACTGTTTTTT
CASSSTETTNEKLFF
>TRBV9|TRBJ2-5|NA|NA
TGTGCCAGCAGCGTAGGTGTAGGCCAAGAGACCCAGTACTTC
CASSVGVGQETQYF
>TRBV25-1|TRBJ1-2|NA|NA
TGTGCCAGCAGTGAAAGCCAGAACTATGGCTACACCTTC
CASSESQNYGYTF
>TRBV7-2|TRBJ1-4|NA|NA
TGTGCCAGCAGCTTAGCGCAAACCGATGAAAAACTGTTTTTT
CASSLAQTDEKLFF
>TRBV14|TRBJ1-3|NA|NA
TGTGCCAGCAGCGCTCTCGGACGGGGAGCTGGAAACACCATATATTTT
CASSALGRGAGNTIYF
>TRBV6-1|TRBJ1-2|NA|NA
TGTGCCAGCAGTGAAACCCCGGGATCGAGGGGCTACACCTTC
CASSETPGSRGYTF
>TRBV9|TRBJ2-5|NA|NA
TGTGCCAGCAGCGTAGCTGGGAGGGAGACCCAGTACTTC
CASSVAGRETQYF
>TRBV7-6|TRBJ2-5|NA|NA
TGTGCCAGCAGCTCGTTCCGCCAAGAGACCCAGTACTTC
CASSSFRQETQYF
>TRBV18|TRBJ2-1|NA|TRBD1
TGTGCCAGCTCACCACCGACAGGGCGAAGTGAGCAGTTCTTC
CASSPPTGRSEQFF
>TRBV6-6|TRBJ1-5|NA|NA
TGTGCCAGCAGCCACGGGGATAGCAATCAGCCCCAGCATTTT
CASSHGDSNQPQHF
>TRBV18|TRBJ2-5|NA|NA
TGTGCCAGCTCACCCTCACTTCAGTACCAAGAGACCCAGTACTTC
CASSPSLQYQETQYF
>TRBV7-2|TRBJ2-1|few|NA
TGTGCCAGCAGCCTCGCCAGGGGCTCTAATGAGCAGTTCTTC
CASSLARGSNEQFF
>TRBV19|TRBJ1-5|NA|NA
TGTGCCAGTTCCCCCTGGGTGGGAGGGAATCAGCCCCAGCATTTT
CASSPWVGGNQPQHF
>TRBV18|TRBJ1-2|NA|NA
TGTGCCAGCTCACCCCTCGGAGGGGAGGGCTACACCTTC
CASSPLGGEGYTF
>TRBV28|TRBJ2-7|NA|TRBD1
TGTGCCAGCACGGTCACCGGGACAGGGAACAACGAGCAGTACTTC
CASTVTGTGNNEQYF
>TRBV4-2|TRBJ1-1|NA|NA
TGTGCCAGCAGCCAAGATCGGCAGTTACCTGAAGCTTTCTTT
CASSQDRQLPEAFF
>TRBV2|TRBJ2-3|NA|NA
TGTGCCAGCAGTGGCAATCCTTCTAGCACAGATACGCAGTATTTT
CASSGNPSSTDTQYF
>TRBV11-3|TRBJ2-7|NA|TRBD1
TGTGCCAGCAGCTTACAGGGGGCGGACGAGCAGTACTTC
CASSLQGADEQYF
>TRBV6-6|TRBJ1-5|once|TRBD1
TGTGCCAGCAGCTTACAGGGGGTCAATAATCAGCCCCAGCATTTT
CASSLQGVNNQPQHF
>TRBV6-5|TRBJ1-2|NA|NA
TGTGCCAGCAGTTACCGTTCCGGGGGCTACACCTTC
CASSYRSGGYTF
>TRBV19|TRBJ2-5|NA|TRBD1
TGTGCCAGTAGTATGGGACAGGGTGAAGAGACCCAGTACTTC
CASSMGQGEETQYF
>TRBV9|TRBJ1-2|NA|TRBD1
TGTGCCAGCAGTCAGGGGGCGGCCACTAACTATGGCTACACCTTC
CASSQGAATNYGYTF